A single sample is the source of the 4 T cell receptor beta chains below, sequenced in a study of blood T cell repertoires in COVID-19. The protocol was immunoSEQ multiplex PCR, while the TCRdb copy is restricted to in-frame clones and leaves out a portion. The table lists more than 75,000 clones, more than 75% of them singletons, with more than 12% in the top ten. The sample consisted of peripheral blood. Receptors were obtained from a woman aged 70-85 years with acute or convalescent COVID-19.

This clone was counted a single time. V is TRBV11-2 and J is TRBJ2-5; D might be TRBD1 (6 bases). Trimming removed 5 bases at V and 5 bases at J, with 18 bases between. This CDR3 has 15 residues. The germline CDR1 and CDR2 sequences are SGHAT and FQNNGV. CDR3 nucleotide sequence: TGTGCCAGCAGCCAGGGGTCGGCGGATGGGGAGACCCAGTACTTC. It translates to CASSQGSADGETQYF.

This sequence joins TRBV19 and TRBJ1-3; maybe TRBD1 (6 bases). With 3 bases removed from V and 0 bases from J, the gap between germline ends came to 9 bases. The CDR3 runs to 15 residues. CDR1 and CDR2 (germline): LNHDA, SQIVND (reference sequence). The CDR3 loop reads CASSITGTSGNTIYF. CDR3 coding DNA: TGTGCCAGTAGTATCACAGGGACCTCTGGAAACACCATATATTTT.

This chain's CDR3 is CASSTPGKGPYEQYV. The CDR3 nucleotides are TGTGCCAGCAGCACCCCGGGAAAGGGCCCATACGAGCAGTACGTC. The V call is TRBV21-1, the J call TRBJ2-7; the table assigns TRBD2, which was not confirmed against the DNA. TRBV21-1 is termed a pseudogene. This CDR3 is 15 amino acids long.

The chain joins TRBV18 to TRBJ1-4, with TRBD1 as a possible D gene (5 bases). CDR3 length: 13 amino acids. Trimming shortened V by 8 bases and J by 2 bases, and 9 bases separated the two germline ends. Germline loops: CDR1 KGHSH, CDR2 LQKENI. The CDR3 region has the DNA TGTGCCAGCCGGGGGTACACTAATGAAAAACTGTTTTTT. Translated, it gives CASRGYTNEKLFF.